The next 22 T cell receptor beta chains were all read from a single sample in a study of OX40 agonist ivuxolimab in advanced cancers. The method was immunoSEQ multiplex PCR; TCRdb's version includes in-frame clones alone and lacks a portion of them. The table lists approximately 60,000 clones, 87% of them singletons, with around 5.2% in the top ten. The sample in question was CD4+ or CD8+ T cells sorted from blood, obtained in a trial of the OX40 agonist ivuxolimab. All receptors come from an adult with an advanced solid tumor such as melanoma, head and neck, liver or kidney cancer.

This rearrangement joins TRBV4-3 to TRBJ1-1; 12 positions agree with TRBD1. The CDR3 length is 17 residues. Germline CDR1 is LGHNA and CDR2 is YSLEER. J was trimmed by 5 bases and V by 0 bases; bases with no gene match: 7. This CDR3 reads CASSQEGTGGGYTEAFF. The CDR3 DNA reads as TGCGCCAGCAGCCAAGAAGGGACAGGGGGCGGTTATACTGAAGCTTTCTTT.

This sequence joins TRBV19 and TRBJ1-5; 12 bases map to TRBD1. From germline, CDR1 is LNHDA and CDR2 SQIVND (reference sequence). J lost 7 bases, V lost 6 bases, and 7 bases had no gene match. The CDR3 contains 15 residues. The CDR3 DNA sequence: TGTGCCAGTAGACGGGACAGGGGGCCGGGACAGCCCCAGCATTTT. This sequence encodes CASRRDRGPGQPQHF.

This chain joins TRBV28 and TRBJ2-5; a possible D gene is TRBD1 (5 bases). Deletions cut 4 bases from V and 4 bases from J, with 16 bases between. The germline CDR1 and CDR2 sequences are MDHEN and SYDVKM. The CDR3 has 15 amino acids. The CDR3 region is CASSWGAQKAETQYF. The CDR3 nucleotides read TGTGCCAGCAGTTGGGGCGCCCAGAAGGCAGAGACCCAGTACTTC.

The gene calls are TRBV27 and TRBJ2-7, with D perhaps matching TRBD1 (6 bases). CDR3 length equals 17 residues. Germline V gives CDR1 MNHEY, CDR2 SMNVEV (reference sequence). Between the trimmed V and J ends, which lost 3 bases and 1 base, there was a span of 19 bases. The CDR3 is CASSFSLKGHLSYEQYF. The CDR3 nucleotides are TGTGCCAGCAGTTTTAGTCTTAAGGGACACCTGTCCTACGAGCAGTACTTC.

The gene calls are TRBV9 and TRBJ2-2; no definite D call. The CDR3 is 14 amino acids. Germline lookup yields CDR1 SGDLS and CDR2 YYNGEE. Trimming left V 0 bases short and J 0 bases short, with 3 bases between. This CDR3 reads CASSVGPNTGELFF. CDR3 in DNA: TGTGCCAGCAGCGTAGGGCCGAACACCGGGGAGCTGTTTTTT.

The V gene is TRBV10-2, the J gene TRBJ1-2; no clear D. Germline V gives CDR1 WSHSY, CDR2 SAAADI. The CDR3 extends over 12 amino acids. Trimming stripped 4 bases from V and 5 bases from J, with 8 bases between. This CDR3 reads CASSGGEYGYTF. The CDR3 coding sequence is TGCGCCAGCAGTGGGGGAGAGTATGGCTACACCTTC.

V is TRBV27 and J is TRBJ2-1; TRBD2 matches 12 bases. Germline V gives CDR1 MNHEY, CDR2 SMNVEV (reference sequence). This CDR3 is built from 16 residues. Trimming at V came to 6 bases and at J to 8 bases, leaving 11 bases not matched to a gene. DNA of the CDR3: TGTGCCAGCAGACCCACACTAGCGGGAGGAGGTCATGAGCAGTTCTTC. It translates to CASRPTLAGGGHEQFF.

The rearrangement joins TRBV10-2 to TRBJ1-1, with D perhaps TRBD1 (6 bases). CDR1 is WSHSY and CDR2 is SAAADI in the germline V gene. V lost 5 bases to trimming and J lost 10 bases, with 17 bases between them. This CDR3 is 13 amino acids long. CDR3 sequence (DNA): TGCGCCAGCAGTTCACAGGGTCCTGAAAGAGCTTTCTTT. Protein: CASSSQGPERAFF.

This chain links TRBV28 with TRBJ1-2; weak D call: TRBD1 (5 bases). This CDR3 is 14 amino acids long. Germline CDR1 is MDHEN and CDR2 is SYDVKM. Deletions cut 2 bases from V and 1 base from J, with 8 bases between. CDR3 in DNA: TGTGCCAGCAGTTTAAGGGGTAATAACTATGGCTACACCTTC. Translating it yields CASSLRGNNYGYTF.

The chain couples TRBV27 to TRBJ2-2; no clear D. The CDR3 runs to 16 residues. Per the germline V gene, CDR1 is MNHEY and CDR2 is SMNVEV (reference sequence). V dropped 6 bases and J dropped 2 bases, with 16 bases sitting between them. CDR3 bases: TGTGCCAGCAGCCTACGCGGCCAGATTAACACCGGGGAGCTGTTTTTT. Its translation: CASSLRGQINTGELFF.

V and J are TRBV5-4 and TRBJ2-6, with unresolved D. Per the germline V gene, CDR1 is SGHNT and CDR2 is YYREEE (reference sequence). Trimming took 1 base from V and 4 from J, leaving 9 bases between them. The CDR3 contains 15 residues. The CDR3 bases are TGTGCCAGCAGCTTGCCCGACTCCGGGGCCAACGTCCTGACTTTC. It is translated as CASSLPDSGANVLTF.

This clone was recorded a few times. V and J are TRBV18 and TRBJ1-1, with 7 nucleotides matching TRBD1. V shed 3 bases and J 2 bases; nucleotides not matched to a gene: 3. Germline assignment: CDR1 KGHSH and CDR2 LQKENI. This CDR3 is 14 amino acids long. CDR3: CASSPGQVNTEAFF. The CDR3 nucleotides are TGTGCCAGCTCACCCGGACAGGTTAACACTGAAGCTTTCTTT.

The CDR3 DNA follows: TGTGCCAGCAGCCAAGTGATGGGGGGGACAGATACGCAGTATTTT. Amino acids: CASSQVMGGTDTQYF. The V gene is TRBV7-9, the J gene TRBJ2-3; the match to TRBD2 covers 7 bases. Germline CDR1 is SEHNR and CDR2 is FQNEAQ (reference sequence). The CDR3 extends over 15 amino acids. With V trimmed by 5 bases and J by 3 bases, 8 bases remained unmatched.

This chain connects TRBV6-5 to TRBJ1-2; no firm D call. The V gene lost 5 bases and the J gene lost 1 base, with 8 bases spanning the gap. Per germline, CDR1 MNHEY and CDR2 SVGAGI. This CDR3 contains 13 residues. CDR3 coding DNA: TGTGCCAGCAGTCGGAAGAATAACTATGGCTACACCTTC. This translates into CASSRKNNYGYTF.

The chain couples TRBV4-1 to TRBJ2-5; D gene ambiguous. V was cut by 8 bases and J by 2 bases, with 12 bases left in between. CDR1 and CDR2 from the germline V gene are MGHRA and YSYEKL. This CDR3 has 13 amino acids. The CDR3 loop is CASADPSQETQYF. CDR3 nucleotide sequence: TGCGCCAGCGCAGACCCTTCTCAAGAGACCCAGTACTTC.

Only a few counts were recorded for this clone. This rearrangement joins TRBV7-3 to TRBJ2-1; D is possibly TRBD1 or TRBD2 (5 bases each). The CDR3 extends over 15 amino acids. Germline V gives CDR1 SGHTA, CDR2 FQGTGA. Trimming removed 5 bases at V and 5 bases at J, with 16 bases between. The CDR3 protein is CASSQVRGADNEQFF. In DNA, the CDR3 is TGTGCCAGCAGCCAAGTTAGAGGGGCAGACAATGAGCAGTTCTTC.

The DNA of the CDR3 is TGTGCCAGCAGCCGCCCACAGGGGAGCTCCTACAATGAGCAGTTCTTC. Translation gives CASSRPQGSSYNEQFF. V and J are TRBV5-5 and TRBJ2-1; TRBD1 matches at 7 bases. The CDR3 spans 16 residues. Looked up from germline, CDR1 is SGHKS and CDR2 is YYEKEE (reference sequence). The V segment lost 4 bases and the J segment 0 bases; nucleotides outside the gene matches: 7.

This clone was seen only once. The chain combines TRBV18 with TRBJ1-1; tentatively, D is TRBD1 (6 bases). The CDR3 totals 15 residues. Germline values: CDR1 KGHSH, CDR2 LQKENI. V dropped 6 bases and J dropped 1 base, with 15 bases sitting between them. The CDR3: CASSPNRARNTEAFF. In DNA, the CDR3 is TGTGCCAGCTCCCCCAACAGGGCGCGGAACACTGAAGCTTTCTTT.

The chain recombines TRBV2 with TRBJ2-7, with a weak D call TRBD1 (6 bases). With 6 bases removed from V and 2 bases from J, the gap between germline ends came to 14 bases. Germline CDR1 and CDR2: SNHLY and FYNNEI. This CDR3 is built from 14 residues. For the CDR3, the DNA is TGTGCCAGCAGGAGGACAGCCGTTACCTACGAGCAGTACTTC. As protein: CASRRTAVTYEQYF.

The V call is TRBV11-2, the J call TRBJ1-2; possible D gene TRBD1, 6 bases. Germline values: CDR1 SGHAT, CDR2 FQNNGV. The CDR3 extends over 14 amino acids. Trimming removed 5 bases from V and 7 bases from J, with 17 bases in between. The CDR3 coding sequence is TGTGCCAGCAGCAAGTCCCAGGGGTCGATTGGCTACACCTTC. It translates to CASSKSQGSIGYTF.

The chain recombines TRBV27 with TRBJ1-6, with 7 nucleotides matching TRBD1. Germline V gene data show CDR1 as MNHEY and CDR2 as SMNVEV (reference sequence). This CDR3 has 18 residues. V lost 4 bases, J lost 7 bases, and 16 bases stayed unmatched. This CDR3 reads CASSSTLPGTEQNSPLHF. The CDR3 DNA is TGTGCCAGCAGTTCGACCCTCCCCGGGACAGAACAAAATTCACCCCTCCACTTT.

The chain joins TRBV5-1 to TRBJ2-2; no clear D gene. The V and J ends lost 8 bases and 0 bases respectively, with 11 bases between them. Germline-derived CDR1 and CDR2 are SGHRS and YFSETQ. The CDR3 runs to 14 residues. The CDR3 nucleotides read TGCGCCAGTCGTACGGTCCCGAACACCGGGGAGCTGTTTTTT. This translates into CASRTVPNTGELFF.